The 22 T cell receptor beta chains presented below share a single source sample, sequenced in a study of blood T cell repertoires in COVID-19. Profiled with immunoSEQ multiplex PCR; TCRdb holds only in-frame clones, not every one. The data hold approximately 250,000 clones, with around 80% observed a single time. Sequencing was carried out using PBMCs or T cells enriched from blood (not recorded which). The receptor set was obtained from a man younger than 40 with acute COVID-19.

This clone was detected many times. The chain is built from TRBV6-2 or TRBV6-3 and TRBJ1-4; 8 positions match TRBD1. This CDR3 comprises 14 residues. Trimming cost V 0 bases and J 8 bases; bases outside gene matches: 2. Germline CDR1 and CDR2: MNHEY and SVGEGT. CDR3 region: CASSYSRGREKLFF. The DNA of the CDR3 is TGTGCCAGCAGTTACTCCAGGGGGCGAGAAAAACTGTTTTTT.

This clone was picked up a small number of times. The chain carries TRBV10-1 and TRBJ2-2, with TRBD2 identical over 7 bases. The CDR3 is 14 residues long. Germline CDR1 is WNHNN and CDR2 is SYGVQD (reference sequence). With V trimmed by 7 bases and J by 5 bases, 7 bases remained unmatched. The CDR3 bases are TGCGCCAGCAAGCGTGGGGGAGGGACCGGGGAGCTGTTTTTT. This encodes CASKRGGGTGELFF.

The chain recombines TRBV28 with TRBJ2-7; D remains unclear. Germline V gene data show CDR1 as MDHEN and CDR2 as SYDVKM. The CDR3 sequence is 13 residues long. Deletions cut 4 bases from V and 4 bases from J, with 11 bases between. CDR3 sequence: CASSSPADYEQYV. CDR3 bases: TGTGCCAGCAGTTCGCCGGCGGATTACGAGCAGTACGTC.

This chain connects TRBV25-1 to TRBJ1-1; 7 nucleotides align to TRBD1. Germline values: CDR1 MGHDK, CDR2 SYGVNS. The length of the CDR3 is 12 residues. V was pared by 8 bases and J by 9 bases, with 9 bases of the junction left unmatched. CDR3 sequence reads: CASHNRGRQAFF. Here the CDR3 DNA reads TGTGCCAGCCATAACAGGGGACGGCAAGCTTTCTTT. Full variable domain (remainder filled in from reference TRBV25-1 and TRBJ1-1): EADIYQTPRYLVIGTGKKITLECSQTMGHDKMYWYQQDPGMELHLIHYSYGVNSTEKGDLSSESTVSRIRTEHFPLTLESARPSHTSQYLCASHNRGRQAFFGQGTRLTVV.

The chain's CDR3 is CASSHRQDDPNSPLHF. DNA of the CDR3: TGTGCCAGCAGCCACCGACAGGACGATCCAAACTCACCCCTCCACTTT. The chain carries TRBV4-2 and TRBJ1-6, with TRBD1 as a possible D gene (6 bases). Germline V gene lookup returns CDR1 LGHNA and CDR2 YNFKEQ. The length of the CDR3 is 16 residues. V lost 3 bases, J lost 10 bases, and 19 bases lay in between.

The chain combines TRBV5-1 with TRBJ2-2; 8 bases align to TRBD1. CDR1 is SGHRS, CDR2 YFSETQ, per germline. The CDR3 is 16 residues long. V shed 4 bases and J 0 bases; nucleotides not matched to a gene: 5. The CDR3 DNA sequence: TGCGCCAGCAGCGGGGGACAGGATTCGAACACCGGGGAGCTGTTTTTT. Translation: CASSGGQDSNTGELFF.

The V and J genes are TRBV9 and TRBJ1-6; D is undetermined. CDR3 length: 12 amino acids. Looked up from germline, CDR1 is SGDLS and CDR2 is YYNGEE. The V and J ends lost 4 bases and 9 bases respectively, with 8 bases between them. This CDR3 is CASSFPGSPLHF. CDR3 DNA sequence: TGTGCCAGCAGCTTCCCGGGTTCACCCCTCCACTTT.

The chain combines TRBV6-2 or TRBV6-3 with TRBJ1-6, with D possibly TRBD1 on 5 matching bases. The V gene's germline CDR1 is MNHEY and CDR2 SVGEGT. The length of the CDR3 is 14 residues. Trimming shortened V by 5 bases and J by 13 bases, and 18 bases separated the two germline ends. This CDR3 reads CASSPERTGAPLHF. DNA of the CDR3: TGTGCCAGCAGTCCCGAACGAACAGGAGCGCCCCTCCACTTT.

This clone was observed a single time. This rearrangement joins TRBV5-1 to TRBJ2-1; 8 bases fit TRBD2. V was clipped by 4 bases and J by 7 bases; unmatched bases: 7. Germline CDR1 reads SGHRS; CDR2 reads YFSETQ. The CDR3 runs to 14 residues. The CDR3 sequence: CASSPPGGKNEQFF. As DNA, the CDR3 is TGCGCCAGCAGCCCTCCGGGGGGGAAGAATGAGCAGTTCTTC.

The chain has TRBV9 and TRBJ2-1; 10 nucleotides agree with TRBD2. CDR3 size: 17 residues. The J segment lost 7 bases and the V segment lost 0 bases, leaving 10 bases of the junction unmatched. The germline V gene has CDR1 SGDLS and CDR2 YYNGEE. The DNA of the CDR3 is TGTGCCAGCAGCGTAGAAAGCGGGAGGGCCCTCGGGAATGAGCAGTTCTTC. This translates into CASSVESGRALGNEQFF.

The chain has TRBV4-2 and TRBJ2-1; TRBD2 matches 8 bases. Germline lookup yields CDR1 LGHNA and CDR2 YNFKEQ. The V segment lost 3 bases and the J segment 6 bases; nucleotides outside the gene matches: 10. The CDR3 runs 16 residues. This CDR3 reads CASSQAPFSGTNEQFF. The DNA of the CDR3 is TGTGCCAGCAGCCAGGCTCCGTTTAGCGGGACCAATGAGCAGTTCTTC.

In DNA form, the CDR3 reads TGTGCCAGCGGGACAGGGCCCACCGGGGAGCTGTTTTTT. This translates into CASGTGPTGELFF. The chain has TRBV5-6 and TRBJ2-2, with 9 bases identical to TRBD1. This CDR3 comprises 13 residues. Germline assignment: CDR1 SGHDT and CDR2 YYEEEE. V lost 7 bases, J lost 4 bases, and 2 bases stayed unmatched.

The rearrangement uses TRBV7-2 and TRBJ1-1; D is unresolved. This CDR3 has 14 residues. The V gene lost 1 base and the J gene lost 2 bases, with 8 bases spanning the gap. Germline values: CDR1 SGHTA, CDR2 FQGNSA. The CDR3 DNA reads TGTGCCAGCAGCTTAGGACATTCTAACACTGAAGCTTTCTTT. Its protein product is CASSLGHSNTEAFF.

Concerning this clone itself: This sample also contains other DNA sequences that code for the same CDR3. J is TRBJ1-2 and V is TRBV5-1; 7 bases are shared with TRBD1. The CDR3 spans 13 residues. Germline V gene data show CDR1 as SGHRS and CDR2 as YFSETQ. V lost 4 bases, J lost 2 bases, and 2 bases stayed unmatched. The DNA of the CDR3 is TGCGCCAGCAGCCAGACAGGGAACTATGGCTACACCTTC. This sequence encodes CASSQTGNYGYTF.

The CDR3 region is CSALRGSLGYTF. Here the CDR3 DNA reads TGCAGCGCACTCAGGGGGTCCCTTGGCTACACCTTC. The J gene is TRBJ1-2, the V gene TRBV29-1; 7 positions match TRBD1. The CDR3 covers 12 residues. CDR1 is SQVTM, CDR2 ANQGSEA, per germline. Trimming at V came to 7 bases and at J to 7 bases, leaving 9 bases not matched to a gene.

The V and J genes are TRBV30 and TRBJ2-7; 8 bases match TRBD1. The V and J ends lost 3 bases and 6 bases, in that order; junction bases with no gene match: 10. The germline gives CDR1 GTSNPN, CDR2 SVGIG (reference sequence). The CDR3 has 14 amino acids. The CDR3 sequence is CAWSKRRQGLEQYV. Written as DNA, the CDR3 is TGTGCCTGGAGCAAGAGAAGACAGGGGCTCGAGCAGTACGTC.

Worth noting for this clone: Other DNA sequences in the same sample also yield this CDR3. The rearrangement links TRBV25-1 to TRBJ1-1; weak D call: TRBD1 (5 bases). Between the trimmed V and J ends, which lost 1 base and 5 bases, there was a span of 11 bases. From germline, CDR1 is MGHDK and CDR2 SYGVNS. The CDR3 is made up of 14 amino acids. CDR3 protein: CASSEWGGETEAFF. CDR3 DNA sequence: TGTGCCAGCAGTGAATGGGGGGGGGAGACTGAAGCTTTCTTT.

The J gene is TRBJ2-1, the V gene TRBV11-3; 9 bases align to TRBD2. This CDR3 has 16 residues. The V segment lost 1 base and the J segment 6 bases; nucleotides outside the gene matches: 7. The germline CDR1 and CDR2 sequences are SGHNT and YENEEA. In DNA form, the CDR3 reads TGTGCCAGCAGCTTAGTAATCGCGGGAGGGGTCAATGAGCAGTTCTTC. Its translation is CASSLVIAGGVNEQFF. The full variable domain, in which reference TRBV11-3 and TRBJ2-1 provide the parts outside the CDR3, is EAGVVQSPRYKIIEKKQPVAFWCNPISGHNTLYWYLQNLGQGPELLIRYENEEAVDDSQLPKDRFSAERLKGVDSTLKIQPAELGDSAVYLCASSLVIAGGVNEQFFGPGTRLTVL.

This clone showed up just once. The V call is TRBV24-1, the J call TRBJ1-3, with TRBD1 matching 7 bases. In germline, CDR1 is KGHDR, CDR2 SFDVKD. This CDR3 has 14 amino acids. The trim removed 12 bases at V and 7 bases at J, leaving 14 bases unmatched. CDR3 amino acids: CAVTTTGIENTIYF. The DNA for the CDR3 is TGTGCCGTCACTACGACAGGGATTGAGAACACCATATATTTT.

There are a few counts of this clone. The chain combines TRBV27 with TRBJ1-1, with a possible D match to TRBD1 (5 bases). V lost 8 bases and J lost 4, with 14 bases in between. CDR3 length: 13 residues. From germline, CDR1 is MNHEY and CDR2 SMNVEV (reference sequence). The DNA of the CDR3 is TGTGCCAGCGAGCAGGGAGGAGGCACTGAAGCTTTCTTT. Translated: CASEQGGGTEAFF.

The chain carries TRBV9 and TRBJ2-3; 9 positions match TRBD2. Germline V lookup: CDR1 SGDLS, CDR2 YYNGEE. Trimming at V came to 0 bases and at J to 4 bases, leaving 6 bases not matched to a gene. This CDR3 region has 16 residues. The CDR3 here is CASSVAVAGGADTQYF. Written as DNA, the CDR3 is TGTGCCAGCAGCGTAGCTGTTGCGGGGGGGGCAGATACGCAGTATTTT.

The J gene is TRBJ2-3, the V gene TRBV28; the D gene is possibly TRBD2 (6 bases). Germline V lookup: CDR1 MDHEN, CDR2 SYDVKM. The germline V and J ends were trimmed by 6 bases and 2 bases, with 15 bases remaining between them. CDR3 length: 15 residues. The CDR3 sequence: CASRGGPSTTDTQYF. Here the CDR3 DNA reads TGTGCCAGCAGAGGAGGGCCGAGCACCACAGATACGCAGTATTTT.